These T cell receptor beta chains were read from a single sample in a study of blood T cells in healthy people across ages. Via MiXCR, TCRdb re-called the 5' RACE reads, giving one row per CDR3 protein. The table includes roughly 730,000 distinct CDR3 sequences, 45% to 70% detected once. The sequencing input was blood. These TCRs come from a man aged 35 to 55 in good health. CDR3s include the opening cysteine and the closing phenylalanine or tryptophan. The D gene is left open where the match is weak. Clone sizes are given selectively: once, few, many, or a class where the clone is expanded.

abundance: -; len: 18; j_gene: TRBJ1-2; v_gene: TRBV6-2/TRBV6-3; d_gene: -; CDR3aa: CASSYSPWSRAKGYGYTF; CDR3nt: TGTGCCAGCAGTTACTCTCCGTGGTCGCGTGCGAAGGGCTATGGCTACACCTTC
abundance: -; len: 14; j_gene: TRBJ2-3; v_gene: TRBV24-1; d_gene: -; CDR3aa: CATSDPGRGDTQYF; CDR3nt: TGTGCCACCAGTGATCCTGGACGTGGGGATACGCAGTATTTT
abundance: -; len: 18; j_gene: TRBJ2-3; v_gene: TRBV5-1; d_gene: TRBD2; CDR3aa: CASSSHRRLAPGTDTQYF; CDR3nt: TGCGCCAGCAGCTCGCACCGGAGACTAGCGCCAGGCACAGATACGCAGTATTTT
abundance: few; len: 12; j_gene: TRBJ2-3; v_gene: TRBV29-1; d_gene: -; CDR3aa: CSAGTSTDTQYF; CDR3nt: TGCAGCGCCGGGACTAGCACAGATACGCAGTATTTT
abundance: -; len: 15; j_gene: TRBJ2-1; v_gene: TRBV27; d_gene: TRBD1; CDR3aa: CASSSIGQGRNEQFF; CDR3nt: TGTGCCAGCAGTTCAATAGGACAGGGAAGGAATGAGCAGTTCTTC
abundance: -; len: 13; j_gene: TRBJ2-4; v_gene: TRBV25-1; d_gene: -; CDR3aa: CASTRQGGNIQYF; CDR3nt: TGTGCCAGCACACGACAGGGAGGAAACATTCAGTACTTC
abundance: -; len: 14; j_gene: TRBJ2-7; v_gene: TRBV19; d_gene: -; CDR3aa: CASSRTPTYNEQYF; CDR3nt: TGTGCTAGTAGTCGGACTCCTACCTACAATGAGCAGTACTTC
abundance: -; len: 18; j_gene: TRBJ1-1; v_gene: TRBV6-2/TRBV6-3; d_gene: -; CDR3aa: CASSYNPRTPIRITEAFF; CDR3nt: TGTGCCAGCAGTTATAATCCTAGGACTCCTATACGAATCACTGAAGCTTTCTTT
abundance: -; len: 22; j_gene: TRBJ2-5; v_gene: TRBV24-1; d_gene: TRBD1; CDR3aa: CATSDSRHLGTGINPVQETQYF; CDR3nt: TGTGCCACCAGTGATTCCAGGCATTTGGGGACAGGGATTAATCCGGTCCAAGAGACCCAGTACTTC
abundance: few; len: 12; j_gene: TRBJ2-5; v_gene: TRBV6-1; d_gene: -; CDR3aa: CASGVYKETQYF; CDR3nt: TGTGCCAGCGGAGTATACAAAGAGACCCAGTACTTC
abundance: -; len: 15; j_gene: TRBJ2-3; v_gene: TRBV6-2/TRBV6-3; d_gene: TRBD1; CDR3aa: CASTGQGAPTDTQYF; CDR3nt: TGTGCCAGCACGGGACAGGGGGCGCCGACAGATACGCAGTATTTT
abundance: few; len: 12; j_gene: TRBJ2-7; v_gene: TRBV7-2; d_gene: TRBD1; CDR3aa: CASSLWDRRQYF; CDR3nt: TGTGCCAGCAGCTTATGGGACAGACGTCAGTACTTC
abundance: once; len: 16; j_gene: TRBJ2-1; v_gene: TRBV7-3; d_gene: TRBD2; CDR3aa: CASSRRSGRAPDEQFF; CDR3nt: TGTGCCAGCAGCCGGAGAAGCGGGAGGGCCCCAGATGAGCAGTTCTTC
abundance: -; len: 15; j_gene: TRBJ1-1; v_gene: TRBV5-1; d_gene: -; CDR3aa: CASSLDATGNTEAFF; CDR3nt: TGCGCCAGCAGCTTGGATGCGACAGGGAACACTGAAGCTTTCTTT
abundance: few; len: 14; j_gene: TRBJ2-7; v_gene: TRBV7-2; d_gene: -; CDR3aa: CASSFFAGAYEQYF; CDR3nt: TGTGCCAGCAGCTTTTTTGCAGGGGCCTACGAGCAGTACTTC
abundance: -; len: 12; j_gene: TRBJ2-3; v_gene: TRBV29-1; d_gene: -; CDR3aa: CSVGDGTDTQYF; CDR3nt: TGCAGCGTTGGTGACGGCACAGATACGCAGTATTTT
abundance: -; len: 15; j_gene: TRBJ2-5; v_gene: TRBV6-1; d_gene: -; CDR3aa: CASSEGTSPSETQYF; CDR3nt: TGTGCCAGCAGTGAAGGAACATCGCCAAGCGAGACCCAGTACTTC
abundance: -; len: 17; j_gene: TRBJ2-5; v_gene: TRBV3-1; d_gene: TRBD2; CDR3aa: CASSHILAGEIQETQYF; CDR3nt: TGTGCCAGCAGCCATATATTAGCGGGGGAGATACAAGAGACCCAGTACTTC
abundance: few; len: 14; j_gene: TRBJ1-2; v_gene: TRBV11-2; d_gene: TRBD1; CDR3aa: CASRRQGTNYGYTF; CDR3nt: TGTGCCAGTCGGAGACAGGGAACTAACTATGGCTACACCTTC
abundance: -; len: 17; j_gene: TRBJ2-7; v_gene: TRBV6-2/TRBV6-3; d_gene: TRBD2; CDR3aa: CASSHYAGGRPSYEQYF; CDR3nt: TGTGCCAGCTCCCACTATGCGGGGGGCCGTCCTTCCTACGAGCAGTACTTC
abundance: -; len: 14; j_gene: TRBJ2-3; v_gene: TRBV28; d_gene: TRBD2; CDR3aa: CASSSEAGRNTQYF; CDR3nt: TGTGCCAGCAGTTCGGAAGCGGGGAGAAATACGCAGTATTTT
abundance: -; len: 14; j_gene: TRBJ1-1; v_gene: TRBV25-1; d_gene: TRBD1; CDR3aa: CASSEYDRATEAFF; CDR3nt: TGTGCCAGCAGTGAATACGACAGGGCGACTGAAGCTTTCTTT
abundance: -; len: 12; j_gene: TRBJ2-7; v_gene: TRBV20-1; d_gene: -; CDR3aa: CSARLEGYEQYF; CDR3nt: TGCAGTGCTAGACTAGAAGGCTACGAGCAGTACTTC
abundance: few; len: 15; j_gene: TRBJ2-3; v_gene: TRBV5-1; d_gene: -; CDR3aa: CASSLVLLNTDTQYF; CDR3nt: TGCGCCAGCAGCTTGGTGCTACTAAACACAGATACGCAGTATTTT
abundance: -; len: 16; j_gene: TRBJ2-3; v_gene: TRBV11-1; d_gene: -; CDR3aa: CASSRRVGNTGDTQYF; CDR3nt: TGTGCCAGCAGCAGACGGGTCGGGAATACGGGAGATACGCAGTATTTT
abundance: -; len: 15; j_gene: TRBJ1-2; v_gene: TRBV6-5; d_gene: TRBD1; CDR3aa: CASRETDRRAYGYTF; CDR3nt: TGTGCCAGCAGAGAGACGGACAGGCGGGCCTATGGCTACACCTTC
abundance: -; len: 13; j_gene: TRBJ2-1; v_gene: TRBV12-3/TRBV12-4; d_gene: TRBD2; CDR3aa: CASLAGEVDEQFF; CDR3nt: TGTGCCAGCTTAGCGGGTGAGGTCGATGAGCAGTTCTTC
abundance: -; len: 16; j_gene: TRBJ2-2; v_gene: TRBV11-3; d_gene: TRBD1; CDR3aa: CASSSTRDRGTGELFF; CDR3nt: TGTGCCAGCAGCTCTACCCGGGACAGGGGAACCGGGGAGCTGTTTTTT
abundance: few; len: 14; j_gene: TRBJ1-5; v_gene: TRBV12-3/TRBV12-4; d_gene: -; CDR3aa: CASSWEFDNQPQHF; CDR3nt: TGTGCCAGCAGTTGGGAGTTCGATAATCAGCCCCAGCATTTT
abundance: -; len: 14; j_gene: TRBJ1-4; v_gene: TRBV6-5; d_gene: TRBD1; CDR3aa: CASSPGDSGAKLFF; CDR3nt: TGTGCCAGCAGTCCTGGGGACAGTGGCGCTAAGCTGTTTTTT
abundance: -; len: 18; j_gene: TRBJ2-5; v_gene: TRBV7-9; d_gene: -; CDR3aa: CASSPYALRGGLQETQYF; CDR3nt: TGTGCCAGCAGCCCATATGCCCTTCGAGGGGGACTCCAAGAGACCCAGTACTTC
abundance: -; len: 15; j_gene: TRBJ1-4; v_gene: TRBV27; d_gene: -; CDR3aa: CASSFLGGGNEKLFF; CDR3nt: TGTGCCAGCAGTTTTCTCGGGGGTGGGAATGAAAAACTGTTTTTT
abundance: few; len: 14; j_gene: TRBJ2-5; v_gene: TRBV20-1; d_gene: -; CDR3aa: CSARDVRSRGTQYF; CDR3nt: TGCAGTGCTAGAGATGTCAGGTCTCGGGGGACCCAGTACTTC
abundance: -; len: 12; j_gene: TRBJ2-7; v_gene: TRBV5-1; d_gene: -; CDR3aa: CASSEGNYEQYF; CDR3nt: TGCGCCAGCAGCGAAGGGAACTACGAGCAGTACTTC
abundance: many; len: 13; j_gene: TRBJ2-5; v_gene: TRBV5-1; d_gene: TRBD1; CDR3aa: CASSRGQEETQYF; CDR3nt: TGCGCCAGCAGCCGTGGACAGGAAGAGACCCAGTACTTC
abundance: -; len: 15; j_gene: TRBJ2-5; v_gene: TRBV25-1; d_gene: -; CDR3aa: CASSEFKGGKGTQYF; CDR3nt: TGTGCCAGCAGTGAATTCAAGGGGGGAAAGGGGACCCAGTACTTC